A selection of T cell receptor beta chains follows, all from one sample in a study of graft-versus-host responses after intestinal transplantation. The table came from immunoSEQ multiplex PCR; TCRdb's copy has only in-frame clones and leaves some out. The sample has tens of thousands of clones, roughly nine tenths seen once. The input for sequencing was PBMCs, taken about 430 days after intestinal transplantation. These TCRs come from a human patient who received an intestinal transplant, so some T cells may come from the graft donor. Both conserved end residues are part of each CDR3. The D gene is left open where the match is weak. Not all rows give a size; the values are once, few, many and, for expanded clones, a class.

TRBJ2-3	TRBV27	NA	NA	TGTGCCAGCAGTTCTGTGGATACGCAGTATTTT	CASSSVDTQYF
TRBJ2-1	TRBV30	NA	TRBD1	TGTGCCCTATCGACAGGGCTGGGGAATGAGCAGTTCTTC	CALSTGLGNEQFF
TRBJ1-3	TRBV19	once	TRBD1	TGTGCCAGTGAGGGACAGGCGAACTCTGGAAACACCATATATTTT	CASEGQANSGNTIYF
TRBJ1-1	TRBV9	NA	NA	TGTGCCAGCAGCGTAGACAGGCTAGGCGTCCTACCAGCTTTCTTT	CASSVDRLGVLPAFF
TRBJ2-7	TRBV4-1	NA	TRBD2	TGCGCCAGCAGCCCTAGGGCGGGAGGGGTATACGAGCAGTACTTC	CASSPRAGGVYEQYF
TRBJ1-4	TRBV15	NA	TRBD1	TGTGCCACCAGCAGAGATCGGGACAGGTCGGGGGAAAAACTGTTTTTT	CATSRDRDRSGEKLFF
TRBJ2-2	TRBV6-5	NA	NA	TGTGCCAGCAGTTGGAGGGGGAACACCGGGGAGCTGTTTTTT	CASSWRGNTGELFF
TRBJ2-7	TRBV5-1	NA	NA	TGCGCCAGCAGCTCCGGAGGGTTGGGAAGGTATGAGCAGTCCTTC	CASSSGGLGRYEQSF
TRBJ1-1	TRBV5-8	NA	NA	TGTGCCAGCAGGGTTGATGAAGCTTTCTTT	CASRVDEAFF
TRBJ2-1	TRBV29-1	NA	NA	TGCAGCGCTTTACAGGTCCCCTACAATGAGCAGTTCTTC	CSALQVPYNEQFF
TRBJ2-1	TRBV7-2	NA	NA	TGTGCCAGCAGCCCACAGCTGGGACGGGAGTCCTACAATGAGCAGTTCTTC	CASSPQLGRESYNEQFF
TRBJ2-1	TRBV19	NA	NA	TGTGCCAGTAGTATACAGGTTTACAATGGGCAGTTCTTC	CASSIQVYNGQFF
TRBJ2-5	TRBV7-9	once	TRBD1	TGTGCCAGCAGCTCCCGGGACAGGGGCCCAGAGACCCAGTACTTC	CASSSRDRGPETQYF
TRBJ2-1	TRBV11-2	NA	NA	TGTGCCAGCAGCTTAGACGGGGATGAGCAGTTCTTC	CASSLDGDEQFF
TRBJ2-5	TRBV28	NA	NA	TGTGCCAGCAGTTTTCCGGACAGAAAGACTAGGCCTCCCCGCCCTCAAGAGACCCAGTACTTC	CASSFPDRKTRPPRPQETQYF